One sample yielded the 11 T cell receptor beta chains listed below, sequenced in a study of control samples from healthy donors and cancer patients. Profiling relied on immunoSEQ multiplex PCR, and the TCRdb table lists in-frame clones only, not all of them. The sample includes about 98,000 clones, 79% of them seen just once. The sample comprised blood. These receptors originate from a woman aged 25-40 years in good health.

The V gene is TRBV25-1, the J gene TRBJ1-1; no reliable D call. V gave up 2 bases and J gave up 4 bases, with 8 bases separating them. Germline assignment: CDR1 MGHDK and CDR2 SYGVNS. The CDR3 runs to 13 residues. The CDR3 DNA sequence: TGTGCCAGCAGTGAAGGACGTGTCACTGAAGCTTTCTTT. Its translation: CASSEGRVTEAFF.

This clone was found a few times. V usage is TRBV6-5 and J usage is TRBJ1-2; tentatively, D is TRBD1 (5 bases). Germline values: CDR1 MNHEY, CDR2 SVGAGI. This CDR3 has 14 amino acids. With 6 bases removed from V and 4 bases from J, the gap between germline ends came to 15 bases. CDR3: CASRQTGGIYGYTF. The CDR3, as DNA: TGTGCCAGCAGACAAACCGGGGGAATCTATGGCTACACCTTC.

The V and J genes are TRBV19 and TRBJ1-5; 7 positions match TRBD1. The CDR3 has 16 residues. The trim removed 10 bases at V and 0 bases at J, leaving 12 bases unmatched. Germline CDR1 is LNHDA and CDR2 is SQIVND (reference sequence). The CDR3 region has the DNA TGTGCCACCCGGGACAGCGCACGGGGTAGCAATCAGCCCCAGCATTTT. Encoded protein: CATRDSARGSNQPQHF. The full variable domain, in which reference TRBV19 and TRBJ1-5 provide the parts outside the CDR3, is DGGITQSPKYLFRKEGQNVTLSCEQNLNHDAMYWYRQDPGQGLRLIYYSQIVNDFQKGDIAEGYSVSREKKESFPLTVTSAQKNPTAFYLCATRDSARGSNQPQHFGDGTRLSIL.

The rearrangement uses TRBV14 and TRBJ2-4; D is unresolved. CDR1 is SGHDN, CDR2 FVKESK, per germline. V was cut by 3 bases and J by 6 bases, with 9 bases left in between. The CDR3 length is 13 residues. Written as DNA, the CDR3 is TGTGCCAGCAGCCACGGTGGCGCAAACATTCAGTACTTC. This sequence encodes CASSHGGANIQYF.

Comment on this clone: The junction differs from germline at one of its ends, possibly a read error. The chain recombines TRBV6-5 with TRBJ1-2; D not resolved. The CDR3 loop spans 14 amino acids. Germline V gene lookup returns CDR1 MNHEY and CDR2 SVGAGI. In DNA form, the CDR3 reads TGTGCCAGCAGTCACTCCCGATGGGAATATGGCTACACCTTC. Translation gives CASSHSRWEYGYTF.

This sequence joins TRBV5-1 and TRBJ2-5, with a tentative D call TRBD1 (5 bases). Trimming removed 0 bases from V and 5 bases from J, with 11 bases in between. The V gene's germline CDR1 is SGHRS and CDR2 YFSETQ. This CDR3 contains 14 residues. The CDR3, as DNA: TGCGCCAGCAGCTTGGTCCAGGGTTTCGAGACCCAGTACTTC. Protein product: CASSLVQGFETQYF. Supplemented by reference TRBV5-1 and TRBJ2-5, the full variable domain reads KAGVTQTPRYLIKTRGQQVTLSCSPISGHRSVSWYQQTPGQGLQFLFEYFSETQRNKGNFPGRFSGRQFSNSRSEMNVSTLELGDSALYLCASSLVQGFETQYFGPGTRLLVL.

V and J are TRBV29-1 and TRBJ2-1, with 11 nucleotides matching TRBD1. Germline CDR1 reads SQVTM; CDR2 reads ANQGSEA. The CDR3 covers 12 residues. V was clipped by 7 bases and J by 7 bases; unmatched bases: 3. The CDR3 coding sequence is TGCAGCGGGACAGGGGGCGGGAATGAGCAGTTCTTC. Its protein product is CSGTGGGNEQFF.

This chain connects TRBV7-2 to TRBJ1-2; D is perhaps TRBD1 (5 bases). Germline-derived CDR1 and CDR2 are SGHTA and FQGNSA. The ends were cut back, 5 bases at V and 0 bases at J, with 13 bases in the middle. The CDR3 runs to 15 residues. The CDR3 coding sequence is TGTGCCAGCAGCCCAAAGGACAAACCTAACTATGGCTACACCTTC. It is translated as CASSPKDKPNYGYTF.

The chain carries TRBV19 and TRBJ1-5, with a possible D match to TRBD1 (6 bases). The V and J ends lost 4 bases and 1 base respectively, with 14 bases between them. The CDR3 has 16 residues. Germline lookup yields CDR1 LNHDA and CDR2 SQIVND (reference sequence). This CDR3 reads CASSTTGWGSNQPQHF. The CDR3 nucleotides read TGTGCCAGTAGTACTACAGGGTGGGGGAGCAATCAGCCCCAGCATTTT.

The rearrangement joins TRBV12-3 or TRBV12-4 to TRBJ2-1; possibly TRBD1 for D (6 bases). Trimming took 2 bases from V and 15 from J, leaving 17 bases between them. The CDR3 length is 13 residues. The CDR3 DNA reads as TGTGCCAGCAGTTTACAGTTAACAGGGTCGTCGTTCTTC. This codes for CASSLQLTGSSFF.

This clone was seen only a few times. The rearrangement joins TRBV5-1 to TRBJ2-1, with 13 nucleotides matching TRBD2. The germline V gene encodes CDR1 SGHRS and CDR2 YFSETQ. The CDR3 has 15 amino acids. Unmatched junction bases numbered 3, after V lost 1 base and J lost 8 bases. The CDR3 nucleotides read TGCGCCAGCAGCTTGACTAGCGGGGGGGCAGATGAGCAGTTCTTC. Translated: CASSLTSGGADEQFF.